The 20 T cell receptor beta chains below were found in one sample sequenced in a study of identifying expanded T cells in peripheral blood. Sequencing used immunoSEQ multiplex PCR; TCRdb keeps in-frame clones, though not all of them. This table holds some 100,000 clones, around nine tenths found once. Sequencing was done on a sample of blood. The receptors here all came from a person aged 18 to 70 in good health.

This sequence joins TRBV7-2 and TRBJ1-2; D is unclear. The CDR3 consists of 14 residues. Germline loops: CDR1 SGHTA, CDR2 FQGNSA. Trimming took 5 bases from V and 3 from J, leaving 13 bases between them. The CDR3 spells CASSPEGGYYGYTF. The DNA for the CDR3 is TGTGCCAGCAGCCCGGAGGGAGGGTACTATGGCTACACCTTC.

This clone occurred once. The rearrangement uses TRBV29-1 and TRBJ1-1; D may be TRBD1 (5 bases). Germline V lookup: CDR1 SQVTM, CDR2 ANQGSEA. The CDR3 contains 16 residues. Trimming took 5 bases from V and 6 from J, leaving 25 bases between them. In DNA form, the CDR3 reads TGCAGCGTTCTACCAACCGGGACGAACATGAGGGCTGAAGCTTTCTTT. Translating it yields CSVLPTGTNMRAEAFF.

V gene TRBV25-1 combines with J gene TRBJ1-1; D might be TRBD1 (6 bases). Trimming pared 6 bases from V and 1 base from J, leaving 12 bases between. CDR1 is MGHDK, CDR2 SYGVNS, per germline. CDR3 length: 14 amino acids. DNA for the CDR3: TGTGCCAGCAGCTGGGGGGGGCGGAACACTGAAGCTTTCTTT. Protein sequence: CASSWGGRNTEAFF.

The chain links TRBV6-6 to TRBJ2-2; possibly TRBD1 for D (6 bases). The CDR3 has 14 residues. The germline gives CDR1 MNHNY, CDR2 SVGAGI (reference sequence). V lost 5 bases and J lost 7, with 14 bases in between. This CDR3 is CASSINRADGELFF. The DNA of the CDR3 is TGTGCCAGCAGTATTAACAGGGCCGACGGGGAGCTGTTTTTT.

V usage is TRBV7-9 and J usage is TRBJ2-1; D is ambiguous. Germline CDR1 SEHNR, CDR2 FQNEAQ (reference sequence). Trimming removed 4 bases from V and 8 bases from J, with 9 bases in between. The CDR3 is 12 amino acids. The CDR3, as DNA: TGTGCCAGCAGCTCCACCTTCCATGAGCAGTTCTTC. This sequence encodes CASSSTFHEQFF. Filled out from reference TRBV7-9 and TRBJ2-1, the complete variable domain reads DTGVSQNPRHKITKRGQNVTFRCDPISEHNRLYWYRQTLGQGPEFLTYFQNEAQLEKSRLLSDRFSAERPKGSFSTLEIQRTEQGDSAMYLCASSSTFHEQFFGPGTRLTVL.

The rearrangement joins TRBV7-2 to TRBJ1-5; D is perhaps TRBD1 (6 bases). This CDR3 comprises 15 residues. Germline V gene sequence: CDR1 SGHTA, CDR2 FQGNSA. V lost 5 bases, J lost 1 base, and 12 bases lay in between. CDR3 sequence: CASSPRGGSNQPQHF. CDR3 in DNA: TGTGCCAGCAGCCCACGAGGGGGGAGCAATCAGCCCCAGCATTTT. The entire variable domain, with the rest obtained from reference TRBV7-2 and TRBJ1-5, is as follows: GAGVSQSPSNKVTEKGKDVELRCDPISGHTALYWYRQSLGQGLEFLIYFQGNSAPDKSGLPSDRFSAERTGGSVSTLTIQRTQQEDSAVYLCASSPRGGSNQPQHFGDGTRLSIL.

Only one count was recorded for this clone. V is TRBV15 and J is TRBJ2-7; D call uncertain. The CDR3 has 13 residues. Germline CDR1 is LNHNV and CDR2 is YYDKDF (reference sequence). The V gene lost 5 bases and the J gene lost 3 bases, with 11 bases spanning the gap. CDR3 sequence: CATSDRANYEQYF. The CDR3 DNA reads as TGTGCCACCAGCGACCGAGCAAACTACGAGCAGTACTTC. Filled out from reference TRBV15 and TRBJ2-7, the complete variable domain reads DAMVIQNPRYQVTQFGKPVTLSCSQTLNHNVMYWYQQKSSQAPKLLFHYYDKDFNNEADTPDNFQSRRPNTSFCFLDIRSPGLGDTAMYLCATSDRANYEQYFGPGTRLTVT.

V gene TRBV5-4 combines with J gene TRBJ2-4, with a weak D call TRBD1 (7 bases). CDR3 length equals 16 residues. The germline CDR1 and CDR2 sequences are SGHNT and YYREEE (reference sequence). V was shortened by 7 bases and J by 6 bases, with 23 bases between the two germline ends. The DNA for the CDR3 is TGTGCCAGCTCCGTCGCTGCGGGACAGCAGTCAAACATTCAGTACTTC. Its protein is CASSVAAGQQSNIQYF.

The CDR3 DNA follows: TGTGCCAGCAGCCACAAGACTCAGGGCGCCCTAGCCAAAAACATTCAGTACTTC. This codes for CASSHKTQGALAKNIQYF. V gene TRBV5-6 combines with J gene TRBJ2-4; tentative D call: TRBD1 (5 bases). Germline V gene lookup returns CDR1 SGHDT and CDR2 YYEEEE. This CDR3 is 18 amino acids long. The germline V and J ends were trimmed by 4 bases and 0 bases, with 20 bases remaining between them.

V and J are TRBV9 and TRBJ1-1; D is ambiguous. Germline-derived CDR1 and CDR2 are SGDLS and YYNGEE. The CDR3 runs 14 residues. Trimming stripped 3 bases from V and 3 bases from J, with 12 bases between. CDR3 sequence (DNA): TGTGCCAGCAGCGCTGAAGGCTGGGACACTGAAGCTTTCTTT. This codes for CASSAEGWDTEAFF.

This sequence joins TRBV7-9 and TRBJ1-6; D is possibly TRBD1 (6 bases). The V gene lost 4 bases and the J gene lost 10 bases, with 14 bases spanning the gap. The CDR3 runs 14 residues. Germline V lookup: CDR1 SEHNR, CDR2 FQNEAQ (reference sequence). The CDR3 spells CASSSGTSDSPLHF. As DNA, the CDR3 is TGTGCCAGCAGCTCCGGGACAAGCGACTCACCCCTCCACTTT.

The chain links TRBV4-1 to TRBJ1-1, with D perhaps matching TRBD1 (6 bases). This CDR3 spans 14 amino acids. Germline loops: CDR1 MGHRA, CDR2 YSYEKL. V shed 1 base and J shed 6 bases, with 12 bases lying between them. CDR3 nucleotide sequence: TGCGCCAGCAGCCAAGGATGGGGGCCCCCTGAAGCTTTCTTT. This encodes CASSQGWGPPEAFF.

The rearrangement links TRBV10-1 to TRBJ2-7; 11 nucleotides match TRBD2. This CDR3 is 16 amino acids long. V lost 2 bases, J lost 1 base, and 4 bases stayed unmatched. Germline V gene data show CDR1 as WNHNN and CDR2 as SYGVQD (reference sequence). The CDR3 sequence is CASSEGPSGGSYEQYF. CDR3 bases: TGCGCCAGCAGTGAGGGGCCTAGCGGGGGGTCCTACGAGCAGTACTTC.

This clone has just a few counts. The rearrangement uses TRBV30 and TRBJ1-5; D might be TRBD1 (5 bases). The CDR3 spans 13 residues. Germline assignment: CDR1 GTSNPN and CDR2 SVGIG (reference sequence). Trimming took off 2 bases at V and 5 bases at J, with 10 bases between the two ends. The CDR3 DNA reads TGTGCCTGGAGTCTACAAGGGGATCAGCCCCAGCATTTT. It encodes CAWSLQGDQPQHF.

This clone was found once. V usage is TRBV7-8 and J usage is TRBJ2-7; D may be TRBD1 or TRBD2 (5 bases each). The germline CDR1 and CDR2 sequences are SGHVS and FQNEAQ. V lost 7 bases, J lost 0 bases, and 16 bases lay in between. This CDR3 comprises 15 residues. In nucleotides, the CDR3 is TGTGCCAGCACCAAGGGCCGGGACCACTCCTACGAGCAGTACTTC. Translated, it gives CASTKGRDHSYEQYF.

The CDR3 DNA sequence: TGTGCCAGCAGGGTCCGCGGGCAGTCGGAGACCCAGTACTTC. Protein product: CASRVRGQSETQYF. The genes are TRBV5-8 and TRBJ2-5; D is possibly TRBD2 (5 bases). Germline values: CDR1 SGHTS, CDR2 YDEGEE. The germline V and J ends were trimmed by 5 bases and 5 bases, with 16 bases remaining between them. The CDR3 is 14 residues long.

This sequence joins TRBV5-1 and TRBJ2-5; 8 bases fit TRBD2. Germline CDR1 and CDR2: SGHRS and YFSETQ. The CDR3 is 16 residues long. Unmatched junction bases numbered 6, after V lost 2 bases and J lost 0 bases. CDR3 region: CASSFGAGAHQETQYF. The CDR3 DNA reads TGCGCCAGCAGCTTTGGAGCGGGGGCGCACCAAGAGACCCAGTACTTC.

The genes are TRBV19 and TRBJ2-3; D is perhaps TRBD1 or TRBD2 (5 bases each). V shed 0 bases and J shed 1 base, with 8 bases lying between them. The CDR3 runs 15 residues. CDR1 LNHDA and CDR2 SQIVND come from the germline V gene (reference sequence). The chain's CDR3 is CASSIEGVRTDTQYF. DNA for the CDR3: TGTGCCAGTAGTATAGAGGGGGTGCGCACAGATACGCAGTATTTT.

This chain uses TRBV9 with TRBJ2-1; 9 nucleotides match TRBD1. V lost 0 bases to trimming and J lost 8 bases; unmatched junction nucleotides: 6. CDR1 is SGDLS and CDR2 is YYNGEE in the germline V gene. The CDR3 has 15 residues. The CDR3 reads CASSVEGTGRDEQFF. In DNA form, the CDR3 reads TGTGCCAGCAGCGTAGAGGGGACAGGGAGGGATGAGCAGTTCTTC.

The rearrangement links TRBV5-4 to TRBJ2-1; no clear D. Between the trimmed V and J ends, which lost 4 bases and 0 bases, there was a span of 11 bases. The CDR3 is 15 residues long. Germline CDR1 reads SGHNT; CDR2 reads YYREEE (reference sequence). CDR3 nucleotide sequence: TGTGCCAGCAGCCTTCCACTGCGCTCCTACAATGAGCAGTTCTTC. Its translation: CASSLPLRSYNEQFF.